These 9 T cell receptor beta chains were all obtained from the same sample, sequenced in a study of T cell repertoires in cytomegalovirus infection. TCRdb ran MiXCR on the reads and lists one entry per CDR3 protein. Here the sample spans hundreds of thousands of distinct CDR3 sequences, 20% to 25% being singletons. Sequencing was done on a sample of CD8+ T cells from PBMCs. These receptors were taken from a human donor in good health (CMV status not recorded). Some clones in this sample may be carry-over from other donors' samples.

In its sample, this clonotype was seen a few times. This chain joins TRBV20-1 and TRBJ1-5, with D unresolved. Germline CDR1 reads DFQATT; CDR2 reads SNEGSKA (reference sequence). The CDR3 length is 14 residues. Trimming took off 6 bases at V and 0 bases at J, with 12 bases between the two ends. For the CDR3, the DNA is TGCAGTGCACTTGAGAACTATAGCAATCAGCCCCAGCATTTT. This sequence encodes CSALENYSNQPQHF.

This clonotype has a count of ten or more. This rearrangement joins TRBV7-9 to TRBJ2-7, with 11 nucleotides matching TRBD1. The CDR3 contains 15 residues. Unmatched junction bases numbered 4, after V lost 2 bases and J lost 4 bases. The germline V gene has CDR1 SEHNR and CDR2 FQNEAQ (reference sequence). The chain's CDR3 is CASSLPGQGDYEQYV. The CDR3 DNA is TGTGCCAGCAGCTTACCGGGACAGGGGGATTACGAGCAGTACGTC.

This clonotype was observed a few times. The rearrangement uses TRBV27 and TRBJ2-7, with 9 bases identical to TRBD1. Germline CDR1 MNHEY, CDR2 SMNVEV (reference sequence). The CDR3 totals 14 residues. Trimming cost V 7 bases and J 1 base; bases outside gene matches: 5. The CDR3 is CASTVTGGSYEQYF. The CDR3 nucleotides read TGTGCCAGCACTGTGACAGGGGGATCCTACGAGCAGTACTTC.

This chain joins TRBV7-9 and TRBJ2-1; 9 nucleotides line up with TRBD1. J gave up 4 bases and V 6 bases, and 10 bases lay outside the gene matches. Per germline, CDR1 SEHNR and CDR2 FQNEAQ (reference sequence). The CDR3 is made up of 16 amino acids. The CDR3, as DNA: TGTGCCAGCAGAGGGGACAGGGAATCCCTTTACAATGAGCAGTTCTTC. It codes for CASRGDRESLYNEQFF.

In this sample, this clonotype turned up a few times. This chain joins TRBV6-2 or TRBV6-3 and TRBJ2-1, with D possibly being TRBD1 (6 bases). With 5 bases removed from V and 2 bases from J, the gap between germline ends came to 10 bases. This CDR3 is built from 14 residues. Per germline, CDR1 MNHEY and CDR2 SVGEGT. For the CDR3, the DNA is TGTGCCAGCAGTCTAGACAGGCCCTACAATGAGCAGTTCTTC. It translates to CASSLDRPYNEQFF.

This clonotype was seen a handful of times. The gene calls are TRBV29-1 and TRBJ2-3; 9 bases map to TRBD1. Germline assignment: CDR1 SQVTM and CDR2 ANQGSEA. The CDR3 length is 18 residues. J lost 6 bases, V lost 0 bases, and 16 bases had no gene match. CDR3 nucleotide sequence: TGCAGCGTTGAAGATCCTGGGTTCCGGGACAGGGTAGGGGATACGCAGTATTTT. Translated: CSVEDPGFRDRVGDTQYF.

The genes are TRBV27 and TRBJ1-2; TRBD1 is a possible D gene (5 bases). The V and J ends lost 8 bases and 5 bases respectively, with 21 bases between them. This CDR3 spans 15 amino acids. Germline V gene sequence: CDR1 MNHEY, CDR2 SMNVEV (reference sequence). In DNA form, the CDR3 reads TGTGCCAGCCGATCGGGTGGACACTCCCTTTATGGCTACACCTTC. Protein: CASRSGGHSLYGYTF.

This clonotype was recorded a few times. The chain carries TRBV7-9 and TRBJ2-3; 7 positions agree with TRBD1. The CDR3 spans 16 residues. The V segment lost 3 bases and the J segment 2 bases; nucleotides outside the gene matches: 8. CDR1 is SEHNR and CDR2 is FQNEAQ in the germline V gene (reference sequence). The CDR3 sequence: CASSLPRQGSTDTQYF. The CDR3 bases are TGTGCCAGCAGCTTGCCCAGACAGGGATCCACAGATACGCAGTATTTT. Together with reference TRBV7-9 and TRBJ2-3, the CDR3 gives the full variable domain: DTGVSQNPRHKITKRGQNVTFRCDPISEHNRLYWYRQTLGQGPEFLTYFQNEAQLEKSRLLSDRFSAERPKGSFSTLEIQRTEQGDSAMYLCASSLPRQGSTDTQYFGPGTRLTVL.

The rearrangement links TRBV5-6 to TRBJ2-1; D perhaps matches TRBD2 (5 bases). Germline CDR1 SGHDT, CDR2 YYEEEE. This CDR3 region has 15 residues. The V end lost 4 bases, the J end lost 8 bases, and 19 bases lay between the germline ends. CDR3 amino acids: CASSAGRRTFDEQFF. The CDR3 region has the DNA TGTGCCAGCAGCGCCGGACGGAGGACTTTCGATGAGCAGTTCTTC.